This T cell receptor beta chain came from a study of cytotoxic CD8 clonotypes in ibrutinib-treated CLL. Germline CDR1 SNHLY, CDR2 FYNNEI. The V end lost 8 bases, the J end lost 9 bases, and 17 bases lay between the germline ends. The CDR3 runs to 13 residues. The intended depth for sequencing was 1 in 200,000 to 1 in 1 million T cells. Using immunoSEQ multiplex PCR, the repertoire was profiled, and TCRdb retains in-frame clones only, with some absent. Of 250,000 to 350,000 clones in the sample, roughly 76% were seen once. This chain uses TRBV2 with TRBJ1-5; TRBD1 might be the D (5 bases). The TCR was taken from a human donor with chronic lymphocytic leukemia. The specimen comprised PBMCs, sampled at disease progression, from a patient treated with ibrutinib. The CDR3 region has the DNA TGTGCCAGCGGGTTGGCAGGGCTCATGCCCCAGCATTTT. Protein sequence: CASGLAGLMPQHF. Full variable domain (missing parts from reference TRBV2 and TRBJ1-5): EPEVTQTPSHQVTQMGQEVILRCVPISNHLYFYWYRQILGQKVEFLVSFYNNEISEKSEIFDDQFSVERPDGSNFTLKIRSTKLEDSAMYFCASGLAGLMPQHFGDGTRLSIL.